The 5 T cell receptor beta chains below all came from one sample that was sequenced in a study of shared clonotypes between healthy human individuals. TCRdb's table, derived via immunoSEQ multiplex PCR, lists solely in-frame clones and lacks some. The table includes some 550,000 clones, 95% to 98% detected once. The material sequenced was naive CD4+ T cells sorted from blood. Subset: CD45RA+ positively selected. The receptors stem from a young woman in good health.

The V and J genes are TRBV2 and TRBJ1-5; D possibly corresponds to TRBD1 (5 bases). This CDR3 has 13 residues. The germline V gene encodes CDR1 SNHLY and CDR2 FYNNEI. The V end was cut by 5 bases, the J end by 7 bases, with 12 bases between. CDR3 region: CASSSRGGQPQHF. CDR3 in DNA: TGTGCCAGCAGTTCCCGTGGGGGACAGCCCCAGCATTTT. Full variable domain (rest looked up from reference TRBV2 and TRBJ1-5): EPEVTQTPSHQVTQMGQEVILRCVPISNHLYFYWYRQILGQKVEFLVSFYNNEISEKSEIFDDQFSVERPDGSNFTLKIRSTKLEDSAMYFCASSSRGGQPQHFGDGTRLSIL.

The rearrangement links TRBV19 to TRBJ2-1, with D unclear. V lost 1 base and J 4 bases, leaving 8 bases between the germline ends. CDR3 length: 14 amino acids. Germline values: CDR1 LNHDA, CDR2 SQIVND (reference sequence). The CDR3 DNA reads TGTGCCAGTAGTATAGGCTTTGGATACAATGAGCAGTTCTTC. Its protein is CASSIGFGYNEQFF.

The chain has TRBV2 and TRBJ2-5; possibly TRBD1 or TRBD2 for D (6 bases each). V was clipped by 4 bases and J by 4 bases, with 16 bases between them. The CDR3 is 15 residues long. Germline V gene lookup returns CDR1 SNHLY and CDR2 FYNNEI. The chain's CDR3 is CASSGFRGRSETQYF. The CDR3 nucleotides are TGTGCCAGCAGTGGTTTCCGGGGGCGTTCAGAGACCCAGTACTTC. Looking up the rest from reference TRBV2 and TRBJ2-5 gives the full variable domain: EPEVTQTPSHQVTQMGQEVILRCVPISNHLYFYWYRQILGQKVEFLVSFYNNEISEKSEIFDDQFSVERPDGSNFTLKIRSTKLEDSAMYFCASSGFRGRSETQYFGPGTRLLVL.

The chain uses TRBV28 and TRBJ1-1, with 8 nucleotides matching TRBD1. J was trimmed by 0 bases and V by 10 bases; bases with no gene match: 10. This CDR3 is built from 15 residues. From germline, CDR1 is MDHEN and CDR2 SYDVKM. CDR3 nucleotides: TGTGCCACAACGGGACAGGACAGCCTGAACACTGAAGCTTTCTTT. It translates to CATTGQDSLNTEAFF.

Concerning this clone: In the same sample, other DNA sequences code for this CDR3. The V and J genes are TRBV19 and TRBJ1-1, with 7 bases aligning to TRBD1. V lost 5 bases to trimming and J lost 1 base; unmatched junction nucleotides: 4. Germline V gene data show CDR1 as LNHDA and CDR2 as SQIVND (reference sequence). The CDR3 has 14 residues. As DNA, the CDR3 is TGTGCCAGTAGTCCAAGGACAGGGAACACTGAAGCTTTCTTT. Protein product: CASSPRTGNTEAFF.